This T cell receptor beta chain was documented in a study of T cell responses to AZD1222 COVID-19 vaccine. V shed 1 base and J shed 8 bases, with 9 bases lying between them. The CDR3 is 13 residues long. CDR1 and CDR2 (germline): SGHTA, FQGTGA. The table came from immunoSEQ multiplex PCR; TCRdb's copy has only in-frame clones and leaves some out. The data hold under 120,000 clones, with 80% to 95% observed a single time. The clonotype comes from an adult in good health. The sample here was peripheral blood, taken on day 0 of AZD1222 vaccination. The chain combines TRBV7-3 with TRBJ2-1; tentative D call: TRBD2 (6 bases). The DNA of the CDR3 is TGTGCCAGCAGCTTAAGGGGACTGGATGAGCAGTTCTTC. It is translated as CASSLRGLDEQFF.